These 9 T cell receptor beta chains came from one sample sequenced in a study of cytomegalovirus exposure and HLA in healthy donors. Use of 60 Vbeta and 13 Jbeta primers characterized the PCR. Profiling relied on immunoSEQ multiplex PCR, and the TCRdb table lists in-frame clones only, not all of them. The table records about 140,000 clones, roughly 70% of them present only once. Material: PBMCs. The source is a man aged 25-40 years in good health and CMV-seropositive.

V usage is TRBV4-1 and J usage is TRBJ2-2; possible D gene TRBD2, 5 bases. The CDR3 consists of 14 residues. Germline CDR1 MGHRA, CDR2 YSYEKL. V dropped 6 bases and J dropped 0 bases, with 8 bases sitting between them. CDR3 loop: CASRSGPNTGELFF. The CDR3 DNA sequence: TGCGCCAGCAGAAGCGGACCGAACACCGGGGAGCTGTTTTTT.

This clone was found once. The V gene is TRBV5-1, the J gene TRBJ2-5; 7 positions agree with TRBD2. The CDR3 sequence is 16 residues long. Germline values: CDR1 SGHRS, CDR2 YFSETQ. Trimming removed 1 base from V and 4 bases from J; junction bases left unmatched: 10. CDR3 coding DNA: TGCGCCAGCAGCTTGTTTGGGGGGGAGAGGAGAGAGACCCAGTACTTC. It is translated as CASSLFGGERRETQYF.

This clone was found many times. The V and J genes are TRBV27 and TRBJ2-7; 7 bases are shared with TRBD1. The CDR3 sequence is 14 residues long. The germline CDR1 and CDR2 sequences are MNHEY and SMNVEV (reference sequence). Unmatched junction bases numbered 5, after V lost 4 bases and J lost 2 bases. This CDR3 reads CASSSGTATYEQYF. CDR3 sequence (DNA): TGTGCCAGCAGTTCCGGGACAGCTACCTACGAGCAGTACTTC.

This rearrangement joins TRBV27 to TRBJ1-6; D ambiguous. The V gene's germline CDR1 is MNHEY and CDR2 SMNVEV (reference sequence). CDR3 length: 14 amino acids. V lost 6 bases and J 6 bases, leaving 12 bases between the germline ends. DNA for the CDR3: TGTGCCAGCAGCCTGCCCGTCGGTAATTCACCCCTCCACTTT. Its translation is CASSLPVGNSPLHF.

The chain has TRBV27 and TRBJ2-7; TRBD1 matches 7 bases. CDR1 and CDR2 from the germline V gene are MNHEY and SMNVEV (reference sequence). V trimming: 6 bases; J trimming: 3 bases; junction bases outside the gene matches: 8. The CDR3 covers 14 residues. The CDR3 loop reads CASSYLDRDYEQYF. CDR3 in DNA: TGTGCCAGCAGCTACCTTGACAGGGACTACGAGCAGTACTTC.

This clone was detected a few times. This chain uses TRBV5-6 with TRBJ1-2; no reliable D call. Trimming cost V 4 bases and J 2 bases, with 6 bases left between them. This CDR3 comprises 12 residues. Germline loops: CDR1 SGHDT, CDR2 YYEEEE. This CDR3 reads CASSPGNYGYTF. CDR3 DNA: TGTGCCAGCAGCCCAGGAAACTATGGCTACACCTTC.

Regarding this clone: The junction differs from germline at one of its ends, possibly a read error. The rearrangement uses TRBV7-7 and TRBJ2-1; TRBD2 might be the D (5 bases). CDR3 length equals 15 residues. Germline V gene lookup returns CDR1 SSHAT and CDR2 FNYEAQ (reference sequence). The CDR3 here is CASSLRASTYNEQFF. The CDR3 DNA reads TGTGCTAGCAGCCTCCGGGCTAGCACCTACAATGAGCAGTTCTTC. Based on the CDR3 plus reference TRBV7-7 and TRBJ2-1, the full variable domain is GAGVSQSPRYKVTKRGQDVTLRCDPISSHATLYWYQQALGQGPEFLTYFNYEAQPDKSGLPSDRFSAERPEGSISTLTIQRTEQRDSAMYRCASSLRASTYNEQFFGPGTRLTVL.

The DNA of the CDR3 is TGTGCCAGCAGCCAAGATCTAGGGGGTACGGGAGGGGAGACCCAGTACTTC. Encoded protein: CASSQDLGGTGGETQYF. This chain connects TRBV4-2 to TRBJ2-5; 8 nucleotides match TRBD2. The CDR3 runs to 17 residues. V lost 0 bases to trimming and J lost 5 bases; unmatched junction nucleotides: 11. CDR1 is LGHNA, CDR2 YNFKEQ, per germline.

The rearrangement uses TRBV27 and TRBJ1-2, with D possibly matching TRBD1 (6 bases). Deletions cut 5 bases from V and 4 bases from J, with 17 bases between. CDR3 size: 15 residues. CDR1 and CDR2 from the germline V gene are MNHEY and SMNVEV (reference sequence). This chain's CDR3 is CASSPANRALYGYTF. In DNA form, the CDR3 reads TGTGCCAGCAGTCCGGCCAACAGGGCGCTCTATGGCTACACCTTC.